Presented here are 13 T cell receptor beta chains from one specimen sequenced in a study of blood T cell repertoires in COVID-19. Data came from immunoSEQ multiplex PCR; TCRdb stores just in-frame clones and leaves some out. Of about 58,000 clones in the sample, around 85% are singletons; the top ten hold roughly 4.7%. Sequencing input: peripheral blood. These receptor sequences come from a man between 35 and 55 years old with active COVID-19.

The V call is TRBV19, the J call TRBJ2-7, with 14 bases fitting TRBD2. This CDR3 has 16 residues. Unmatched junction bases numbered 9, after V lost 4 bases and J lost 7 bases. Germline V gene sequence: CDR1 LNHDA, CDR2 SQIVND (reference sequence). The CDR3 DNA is TGTGCCAGTAGTACCCGACTAGCGGGAGGGCCGAGGGAGCAGTACTTC. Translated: CASSTRLAGGPREQYF.

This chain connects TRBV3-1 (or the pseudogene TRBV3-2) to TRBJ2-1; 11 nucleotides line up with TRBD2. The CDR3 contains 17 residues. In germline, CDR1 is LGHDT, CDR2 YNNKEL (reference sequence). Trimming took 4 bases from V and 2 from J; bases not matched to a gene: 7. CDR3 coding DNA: TGTGCCAGCAGCCCAAGGCTAGCGGGAGGACCCTACAATGAGCAGTTCTTC. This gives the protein CASSPRLAGGPYNEQFF.

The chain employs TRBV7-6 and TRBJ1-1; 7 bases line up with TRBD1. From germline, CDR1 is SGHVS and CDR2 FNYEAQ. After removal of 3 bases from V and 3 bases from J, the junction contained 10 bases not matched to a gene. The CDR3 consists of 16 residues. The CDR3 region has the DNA TGTGCCAGCAGCTTGCGACAGGGTACCCCCCACACTGAAGCTTTCTTT. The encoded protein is CASSLRQGTPHTEAFF.

Here the CDR3 DNA reads TGTGCCAGCAGCTTTGACAGTACCTCTGGGGCCAACGTCCTGACTTTC. Encoded protein: CASSFDSTSGANVLTF. V usage is TRBV7-3 and J usage is TRBJ2-6, with a tentative D call TRBD1 (5 bases). Germline lookup yields CDR1 SGHTA and CDR2 FQGTGA. CDR3 size: 16 residues. Deletions cut 3 bases from V and 0 bases from J, with 9 bases between.

The CDR3 DNA sequence: TGTGCCAGCGCCGAGGGAGGGAAAGAGACCCAGTACTTC. It specifies CASAEGGKETQYF. The V gene is TRBV11-3, the J gene TRBJ2-5, with TRBD2 matching over 7 bases. Germline V gene data show CDR1 as SGHNT and CDR2 as YENEEA. The V gene end was trimmed by 8 bases and the J gene end by 3 bases; junction bases not matched to a gene: 6. CDR3 length: 13 amino acids. The whole variable domain, filled in from reference TRBV11-3 and TRBJ2-5, reads EAGVVQSPRYKIIEKKQPVAFWCNPISGHNTLYWYLQNLGQGPELLIRYENEEAVDDSQLPKDRFSAERLKGVDSTLKIQPAELGDSAVYLCASAEGGKETQYFGPGTRLLVL.

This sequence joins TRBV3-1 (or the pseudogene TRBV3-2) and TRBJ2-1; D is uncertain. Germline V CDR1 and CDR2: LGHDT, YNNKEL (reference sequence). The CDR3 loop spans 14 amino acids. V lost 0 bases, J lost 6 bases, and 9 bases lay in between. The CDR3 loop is CASSQDAVSNEQFF. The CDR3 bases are TGTGCCAGCAGCCAAGATGCTGTGAGCAATGAGCAGTTCTTC.

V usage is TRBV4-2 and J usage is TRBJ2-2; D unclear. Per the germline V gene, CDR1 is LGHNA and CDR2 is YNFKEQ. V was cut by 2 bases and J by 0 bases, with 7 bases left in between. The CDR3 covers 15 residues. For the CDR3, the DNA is TGTGCCAGCAGCCAACGCCTAACGAACACCGGGGAGCTGTTTTTT. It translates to CASSQRLTNTGELFF.

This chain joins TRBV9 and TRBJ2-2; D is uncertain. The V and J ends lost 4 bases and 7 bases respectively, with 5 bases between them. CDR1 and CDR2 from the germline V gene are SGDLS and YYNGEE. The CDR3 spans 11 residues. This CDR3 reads CASSNYGELFF. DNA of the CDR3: TGTGCCAGCAGCAACTACGGGGAGCTGTTTTTT.

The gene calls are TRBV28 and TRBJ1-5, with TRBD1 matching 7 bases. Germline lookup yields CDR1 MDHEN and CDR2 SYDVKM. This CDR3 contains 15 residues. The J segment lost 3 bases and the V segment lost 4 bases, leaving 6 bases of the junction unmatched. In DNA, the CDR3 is TGTGCCAGCAGTTCCCAGGGGACAGCCAATCAGCCCCAGCATTTT. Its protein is CASSSQGTANQPQHF. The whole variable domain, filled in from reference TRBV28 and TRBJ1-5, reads DVKVTQSSRYLVKRTGEKVFLECVQDMDHENMFWYRQDPGLGLRLIYFSYDVKMKEKGDIPEGYSVSREKKERFSLILESASTNQTSMYLCASSSQGTANQPQHFGDGTRLSIL.

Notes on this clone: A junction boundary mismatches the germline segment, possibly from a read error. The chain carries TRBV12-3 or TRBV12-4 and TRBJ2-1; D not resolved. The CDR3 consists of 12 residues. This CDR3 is CASSLVDNEQFF. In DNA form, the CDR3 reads TGTGCCAGCAGCTTAGTAGACAATGAGCAGTTCTTC.

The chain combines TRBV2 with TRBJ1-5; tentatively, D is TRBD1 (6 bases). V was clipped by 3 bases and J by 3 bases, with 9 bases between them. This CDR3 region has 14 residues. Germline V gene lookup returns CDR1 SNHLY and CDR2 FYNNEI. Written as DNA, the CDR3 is TGTGCCAGCAGTGACTGGACAGACAATCAGCCCCAGCATTTT. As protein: CASSDWTDNQPQHF.

The CDR3 DNA reads TGTGCCAGCAGTGAGACAGGTCTTCAGGAGACCCAGTACTTC. Residues: CASSETGLQETQYF. The V and J genes are TRBV6-1 and TRBJ2-5, with D maybe TRBD1 (6 bases). The germline V gene has CDR1 MNHNS and CDR2 SASEGT. This CDR3 is 14 amino acids long. V lost 3 bases and J lost 5, with 13 bases in between.

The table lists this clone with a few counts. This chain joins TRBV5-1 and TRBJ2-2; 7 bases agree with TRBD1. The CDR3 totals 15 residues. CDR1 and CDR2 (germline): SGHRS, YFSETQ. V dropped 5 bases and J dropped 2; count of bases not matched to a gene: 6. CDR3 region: CASSLRDSNTGELFF. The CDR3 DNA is TGCGCCAGCAGTCTCCGGGACAGTAACACCGGGGAGCTGTTTTTT.